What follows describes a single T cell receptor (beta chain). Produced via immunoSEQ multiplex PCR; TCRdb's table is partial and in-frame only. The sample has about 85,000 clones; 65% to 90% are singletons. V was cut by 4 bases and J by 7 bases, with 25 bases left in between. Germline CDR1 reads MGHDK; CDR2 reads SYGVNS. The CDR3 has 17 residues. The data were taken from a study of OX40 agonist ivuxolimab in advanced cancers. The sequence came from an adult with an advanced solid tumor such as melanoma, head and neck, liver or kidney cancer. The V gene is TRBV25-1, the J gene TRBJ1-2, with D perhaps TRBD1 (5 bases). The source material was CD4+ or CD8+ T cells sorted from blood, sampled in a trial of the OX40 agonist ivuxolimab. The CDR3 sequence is CASSAFTRDLLGGGYTF. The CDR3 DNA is TGTGCCAGCAGTGCCTTCACCCGGGACCTCCTTGGGGGTGGCTACACCTTC.